One and the same sample provided the 23 T cell receptor beta chains below, sequenced in a study of T cell responses to AZD1222 COVID-19 vaccine. Sequencing was performed with immunoSEQ multiplex PCR; in TCRdb, only in-frame clones are kept and a portion is missing. The table records some 200,000 clones, approximately 91% of them present only once. Sequences were derived from peripheral blood, sampled on day 0 of AZD1222 vaccination. The receptors were sampled from an adult in good health.

The chain is built from TRBV4-3 and TRBJ2-7; 9 bases are a match to TRBD1. This CDR3 spans 15 amino acids. Germline V CDR1 and CDR2: LGHNA, YSLEER. V lost 1 base, J lost 3 bases, and 4 bases stayed unmatched. CDR3: CASSQANRGRYEQYF. The CDR3 nucleotides read TGCGCCAGCAGCCAAGCGAACAGGGGGCGCTACGAGCAGTACTTC.

This clone was recorded a few times. This rearrangement joins TRBV2 to TRBJ1-2, with 7 bases that match TRBD1. CDR1 and CDR2 (germline): SNHLY, FYNNEI. V trimming: 6 bases; J trimming: 1 base; junction bases outside the gene matches: 8. This CDR3 has 15 residues. The CDR3 nucleotides are TGTGCCAGCAGCTCCACAGGGGACCATAACTATGGCTACACCTTC. Its protein product is CASSSTGDHNYGYTF.

Written as DNA, the CDR3 is TGTGCCAGTAGAGCCGGGACTAGCTTTGTTGACGATACGCAGTATTTT. This sequence encodes CASRAGTSFVDDTQYF. The gene calls are TRBV19 and TRBJ2-3; 9 nucleotides line up with TRBD2. The CDR3 totals 16 residues. Germline-derived CDR1 and CDR2 are LNHDA and SQIVND (reference sequence). With V trimmed by 6 bases and J by 6 bases, 13 bases remained unmatched.

The chain joins TRBV6-6 to TRBJ2-2; maybe TRBD2 (7 bases). Germline CDR1 MNHNY, CDR2 SVGAGI (reference sequence). With 7 bases removed from V and 6 bases from J, the gap between germline ends came to 18 bases. The CDR3 is made up of 15 amino acids. The CDR3 nucleotides read TGTGCCAGCACAATAGGGGGGGGGCCTGCCGGGGAGCTGTTTTTT. Its protein product is CASTIGGGPAGELFF.

The gene calls are TRBV5-1 and TRBJ2-3, with D unclear. Per the germline V gene, CDR1 is SGHRS and CDR2 is YFSETQ. CDR3 length: 14 amino acids. The ends were cut back, 0 bases at V and 1 base at J, with 6 bases in the middle. The CDR3 protein is CASSLGSRTDTQYF. CDR3 coding DNA: TGCGCCAGCAGCTTGGGTTCGCGCACAGATACGCAGTATTTT.

The chain recombines TRBV10-3 with TRBJ2-3, with D possibly called TRBD1 or TRBD2 (5 bases each). Trimming removed 6 bases at V and 0 bases at J, with 13 bases between. The V gene's germline CDR1 is ENHRY and CDR2 SYGVKD. The CDR3 sequence is 15 residues long. The CDR3 protein is CAIRGDGTSTDTQYF. The DNA of the CDR3 is TGTGCCATCAGGGGGGACGGAACTAGCACAGATACGCAGTATTTT.

The rearrangement joins TRBV27 to TRBJ2-1; a possible D gene is TRBD1 (7 bases). Germline CDR1 and CDR2: MNHEY and SMNVEV (reference sequence). Between the trimmed V and J ends, which lost 7 bases and 2 bases, there was a span of 21 bases. CDR3 length: 17 amino acids. The DNA for the CDR3 is TGTGCCAGCACTGTATTAGGACAGGACTATACCTACAATGAGCAGTTCTTC. This encodes CASTVLGQDYTYNEQFF.

The chain employs TRBV6-5 and TRBJ2-1, with 8 nucleotides matching TRBD2. Germline CDR1 and CDR2: MNHEY and SVGAGI. The CDR3 covers 14 residues. The ends lost 8 bases at V and 2 bases at J; junction bases unmatched: 5. The CDR3 spells CASESGSTYNEQFF. The CDR3 DNA reads as TGTGCCAGCGAAAGCGGGAGCACCTACAATGAGCAGTTCTTC.

The chain has TRBV7-9 and TRBJ1-2, with 8 bases matching TRBD1. Germline V gene data show CDR1 as SEHNR and CDR2 as FQNEAQ (reference sequence). This CDR3 has 16 amino acids. The trim removed 4 bases at V and 3 bases at J, leaving 10 bases unmatched. As DNA, the CDR3 is TGTGCCAGCAGCTCGATCGGACAGGGAGGTTACTATGGCTACACCTTC. Protein sequence: CASSSIGQGGYYGYTF.

The gene calls are TRBV10-3 and TRBJ2-7, with TRBD2 as a possible D gene (6 bases). Germline V lookup: CDR1 ENHRY, CDR2 SYGVKD. Trimming took off 0 bases at V and 5 bases at J, with 26 bases between the two ends. This CDR3 spans 19 amino acids. DNA of the CDR3: TGTGCCATCAGTGAGTCGGGAGCCAACCCTTTTTTCGGGGGTCACGAGCAGTACTTC. It codes for CAISESGANPFFGGHEQYF.

This chain uses TRBV25-1 with TRBJ1-5; 11 bases fit TRBD1. The V gene end was trimmed by 4 bases and the J gene end by 6 bases; junction bases not matched to a gene: 5. Germline V gene lookup returns CDR1 MGHDK and CDR2 SYGVNS. The CDR3 consists of 15 residues. CDR3 region: CASSGGTGGSQPQHF. As DNA, the CDR3 is TGTGCCAGCAGTGGTGGGACAGGGGGGAGTCAGCCCCAGCATTTT.

The rearrangement links TRBV5-1 to TRBJ2-5, with 7 bases aligning to TRBD2. Losses at the gene ends were 4 bases for V and 4 bases for J; bases not matched to a gene: 13. The germline gives CDR1 SGHRS, CDR2 YFSETQ. The CDR3 has 16 amino acids. The CDR3 spells CASSPDLAAGGETQYF. The CDR3 coding sequence is TGCGCCAGCAGCCCCGATCTAGCGGCTGGGGGAGAGACCCAGTACTTC.

The rearrangement uses TRBV15 and TRBJ2-7; TRBD2 agrees at 14 bases. The CDR3 covers 17 residues. Losses at the gene ends were 1 base for V and 3 bases for J; bases not matched to a gene: 5. From germline, CDR1 is LNHNV and CDR2 YYDKDF (reference sequence). The CDR3 DNA follows: TGTGCCACCAGCAGAGCGAGACTAGCGGGGGGGCACTACGAGCAGTACTTC. Translated, it gives CATSRARLAGGHYEQYF.

The chain has TRBV20-1 and TRBJ2-7, with D perhaps TRBD2 (5 bases). V lost 3 bases and J 3 bases, leaving 15 bases between the germline ends. The CDR3 sequence is 14 residues long. Germline CDR1 DFQATT, CDR2 SNEGSKA (reference sequence). The CDR3 region is CSASKAVGYYEQYF. The CDR3 DNA follows: TGCAGTGCTAGTAAAGCGGTGGGCTACTACGAGCAGTACTTC.

This chain links TRBV29-1 with TRBJ1-1, with no clear D. The germline gives CDR1 SQVTM, CDR2 ANQGSEA. This CDR3 spans 16 amino acids. Trimming pared 3 bases from V and 7 bases from J, leaving 24 bases between. The CDR3 coding sequence is TGCAGCGTTGAGGGAGATTCGAACACTGGTTCTGATGAAGCTTTCTTT. Translating it yields CSVEGDSNTGSDEAFF.

The chain has TRBV9 and TRBJ2-1, with 10 bases lining up with TRBD2. Germline V gives CDR1 SGDLS, CDR2 YYNGEE. The length of the CDR3 is 17 residues. The ends lost 3 bases at V and 9 bases at J; junction bases unmatched: 15. As DNA, the CDR3 is TGTGCCAGCAGCGCAAGTGGGCACACTAGCGGGATTGCTGAGCAGTTCTTC. Translation: CASSASGHTSGIAEQFF.

The chain has TRBV6-2 or TRBV6-3 and TRBJ1-6; D is unresolved. The CDR3 sequence is 17 residues long. Germline assignment: CDR1 MNHEY and CDR2 SVGEGT. Trimming removed 0 bases at V and 0 bases at J, with 9 bases between. In DNA form, the CDR3 reads TGTGCCAGCAGTTACTCGCCGGAAAGCTCCTATAATTCACCCCTCCACTTT. Its translation is CASSYSPESSYNSPLHF.

The genes are TRBV6-5 and TRBJ2-5; no clear D gene. The CDR3 is made up of 15 amino acids. Germline assignment: CDR1 MNHEY and CDR2 SVGAGI. The V gene lost 5 bases and the J gene lost 0 bases, with 13 bases spanning the gap. The CDR3 sequence is CASSHQTTYQETQYF. The CDR3 DNA is TGTGCCAGCAGTCACCAAACCACGTACCAAGAGACCCAGTACTTC.

The chain couples TRBV4-3 to TRBJ1-1; possible D gene TRBD1, 5 bases. V shed 0 bases and J shed 6 bases, with 14 bases lying between them. The CDR3 has 15 residues. Germline V gene sequence: CDR1 LGHNA, CDR2 YSLEER. DNA for the CDR3: TGCGCCAGCAGCCAAGATGGGTCTAGGGGCGCTGAAGCTTTCTTT. Amino acids: CASSQDGSRGAEAFF.

The rearrangement uses TRBV12-3 or TRBV12-4 and TRBJ2-1; 10 bases line up with TRBD1. V gave up 5 bases and J gave up 13 bases; unmatched junction bases: 8. This CDR3 contains 13 residues. The CDR3 is CASSPTWTGGQFF. The CDR3 DNA sequence: TGTGCCAGCAGTCCCACCTGGACAGGGGGTCAGTTCTTC.

The chain combines TRBV9 with TRBJ2-1; 7 bases agree with TRBD2. Losses at the gene ends were 3 bases for V and 7 bases for J; bases not matched to a gene: 13. This CDR3 region has 16 residues. From germline, CDR1 is SGDLS and CDR2 YYNGEE. DNA for the CDR3: TGTGCCAGCAGCGGGGGCGGACTAGTTGGGTATAATGAGCAGTTCTTC. Protein: CASSGGGLVGYNEQFF.

This chain connects TRBV6-5 to TRBJ1-6; 7 nucleotides align to TRBD1. Unmatched junction bases numbered 4, after V lost 8 bases and J lost 6 bases. The CDR3 runs 13 residues. Looked up from germline, CDR1 is MNHEY and CDR2 is SVGAGI. CDR3 sequence: CASQTGTNSPLHF. CDR3 nucleotides: TGTGCCAGCCAGACAGGGACTAATTCACCCCTCCACTTT.

V is TRBV20-1 and J is TRBJ2-5; TRBD1 is a possible D gene (6 bases). Germline V gene lookup returns CDR1 DFQATT and CDR2 SNEGSKA (reference sequence). Trimming took 3 bases from V and 1 from J, leaving 21 bases between them. The CDR3 covers 17 residues. CDR3: CSASPTIWTDFQETQYF. CDR3 nucleotide sequence: TGCAGTGCTAGTCCAACTATCTGGACAGACTTCCAAGAGACCCAGTACTTC.